The 27 T cell receptor beta chains given below trace back to one sample, sequenced in a study of blood T cell repertoires in COVID-19. TCRdb keeps only in-frame clones here, not all; method: immunoSEQ multiplex PCR. The sample shows 120,000 to 150,000 clones, roughly 82% of them seen only once. The sequenced material came from peripheral blood. All receptors derive from a woman between 45 and 60 years old in a cohort sampled during active or convalescent COVID-19.

This clone appeared a few times. V gene TRBV5-1 combines with J gene TRBJ2-1; possible D gene TRBD2, 6 bases. Germline loops: CDR1 SGHRS, CDR2 YFSETQ. V lost 0 bases to trimming and J lost 6 bases, with 10 bases between them. The CDR3 length is 14 residues. CDR3 bases: TGCGCCAGCAGCTTGGAGCCTAGCGCCAATGAGCAGTTCTTC. Translation: CASSLEPSANEQFF.

The chain recombines TRBV18 with TRBJ1-3, with 9 bases fitting TRBD1. This CDR3 region has 15 residues. V dropped 5 bases and J dropped 2; count of bases not matched to a gene: 4. Germline V gene sequence: CDR1 KGHSH, CDR2 LQKENI. The CDR3 region has the DNA TGTGCCAGCTCAGCACAGGGGGCAGCTGGAAACACCATATATTTT. Protein product: CASSAQGAAGNTIYF.

This chain connects TRBV6-5 to TRBJ1-1; unclear D gene. CDR1 is MNHEY, CDR2 SVGAGI, per germline. This CDR3 spans 13 amino acids. Trimming removed 2 bases at V and 7 bases at J, with 11 bases between. CDR3 nucleotides: TGTGCCAGCAGTTACAGCGGAGCATTTGAAGCTTTCTTT. Residues: CASSYSGAFEAFF.

Remarks on this clone: This sample also contains other DNA sequences that code for the same CDR3. This rearrangement joins TRBV3-1 (or the pseudogene TRBV3-2) to TRBJ1-2; TRBD1 might be the D (5 bases). Deletions cut 1 base from V and 1 base from J, with 10 bases between. From germline, CDR1 is LGHDT and CDR2 YNNKEL (reference sequence). This CDR3 contains 15 residues. CDR3: CASSQGDRDNYGYTF. The CDR3 nucleotides are TGTGCCAGCAGCCAAGGAGACAGAGATAACTATGGCTACACCTTC.

The V gene is TRBV29-1, the J gene TRBJ1-1, with 7 bases fitting TRBD1. V dropped 8 bases and J dropped 10; count of bases not matched to a gene: 13. The CDR3 has 12 residues. Germline-derived CDR1 and CDR2 are SQVTM and ANQGSEA. The CDR3 region is CSSARGVGGAFF. DNA of the CDR3: TGCAGCTCTGCCAGGGGGGTCGGCGGAGCTTTCTTT.

For the CDR3, the DNA is TGTGCCAGCAGTCGCGGGGGGACGTACGGCTACACCTTC. Protein: CASSRGGTYGYTF. V is TRBV12-3 or TRBV12-4 and J is TRBJ1-2, with a possible D match to TRBD1 (5 bases). The CDR3 length is 13 residues. V lost 5 bases and J lost 8, with 15 bases in between.

This sequence joins TRBV9 and TRBJ2-5, with 10 positions matching TRBD2. This CDR3 has 16 amino acids. V lost 0 bases, J lost 4 bases, and 6 bases stayed unmatched. Germline CDR1 is SGDLS and CDR2 is YYNGEE. CDR3 sequence reads: CASSVGVAGGGETQYF. DNA for the CDR3: TGTGCCAGCAGCGTAGGGGTAGCGGGGGGCGGAGAGACCCAGTACTTC.

This chain uses TRBV27 with TRBJ1-5; TRBD1 might be the D (6 bases). Germline CDR1 and CDR2: MNHEY and SMNVEV (reference sequence). The CDR3 consists of 15 residues. Trimming cost V 6 bases and J 2 bases, with 14 bases left between them. CDR3 nucleotide sequence: TGTGCCAGCAGCACAGGGATTATAGGCAATCAGCCCCAGCATTTT. It translates to CASSTGIIGNQPQHF.

This chain uses TRBV4-3 with TRBJ1-4; 7 bases are a match to TRBD1. This CDR3 region has 17 residues. CDR1 and CDR2 from the germline V gene are LGHNA and YSLEER. With 1 base clipped from V and 8 bases from J, the junction kept 13 bases outside the gene matches. CDR3 nucleotides: TGCGCCAGCAGCCAAGGTCCTATAGGGGGCACAGGGGAAAAACTGTTTTTT. Translating it yields CASSQGPIGGTGEKLFF.

J is TRBJ2-7 and V is TRBV3-1 (or the pseudogene TRBV3-2); D is ambiguous. This CDR3 has 12 residues. V lost 2 bases to trimming and J lost 9 bases, with 11 bases between them. Germline loops: CDR1 LGHDT, CDR2 YNNKEL (reference sequence). CDR3 nucleotides: TGTGCCAGCAGCCAACTAAGTGTTGGGCAGTACTTC. Translation gives CASSQLSVGQYF.

The rearrangement uses TRBV9 and TRBJ2-2, with 7 bases matching TRBD1. Germline V CDR1 and CDR2: SGDLS, YYNGEE. This CDR3 contains 14 residues. Trimming cost V 5 bases and J 6 bases; bases outside gene matches: 7. The CDR3 region is CASSLQGLSGELFF. CDR3 coding DNA: TGTGCCAGCAGTTTACAGGGGCTATCCGGGGAGCTGTTTTTT.

The rearrangement joins TRBV11-3 to TRBJ2-3, with 11 bases lining up with TRBD2. Trimming at V came to 0 bases and at J to 4 bases, leaving 6 bases not matched to a gene. The CDR3 loop spans 17 amino acids. CDR1 SGHNT and CDR2 YENEEA come from the germline V gene. The DNA for the CDR3 is TGTGCCAGCAGCTTAGAGGCCCATAGCGGGGGGGCAGATACGCAGTATTTT. It is translated as CASSLEAHSGGADTQYF.

The rearrangement joins TRBV5-6 to TRBJ2-7; TRBD1 matches 7 bases. Germline V gene data show CDR1 as SGHDT and CDR2 as YYEEEE. J lost 8 bases, V lost 2 bases, and 16 bases had no gene match. The CDR3 contains 16 residues. CDR3: CASSFPQNRGSDQQYF. The CDR3 region has the DNA TGTGCCAGCAGCTTCCCCCAAAACAGGGGAAGCGACCAGCAGTACTTC.

This rearrangement joins TRBV14 to TRBJ2-3; 14 nucleotides match TRBD2. This CDR3 region has 19 residues. Per germline, CDR1 SGHDN and CDR2 FVKESK. V lost 1 base and J lost 0; bases outside the gene matches: 6. CDR3: CASSQGLAGGRWSTDTQYF. For the CDR3, the DNA is TGTGCCAGCAGCCAAGGACTAGCGGGGGGGCGGTGGAGCACAGATACGCAGTATTTT.

The J gene is TRBJ1-1, the V gene TRBV5-1; unclear D gene. There are 13 residues in the CDR3. V was shortened by 4 bases and J by 1 base, with 8 bases between the two germline ends. Germline-derived CDR1 and CDR2 are SGHRS and YFSETQ. The CDR3 is CASSLGSNTEAFF. CDR3 DNA: TGCGCCAGCAGCCTAGGATCGAACACTGAAGCTTTCTTT.

The V gene is TRBV5-1, the J gene TRBJ1-4; TRBD1 matches 8 bases. This CDR3 comprises 17 residues. Germline CDR1 SGHRS, CDR2 YFSETQ. V lost 4 bases and J lost 7; bases outside the gene matches: 15. The DNA for the CDR3 is TGCGCCAGCAGCCTGGGGGGCCCGGGACAGGTTATTGAAAAACTGTTTTTT. Residues: CASSLGGPGQVIEKLFF.

This clone was counted a single time. The chain recombines TRBV5-1 with TRBJ1-1; 8 nucleotides match TRBD1. The germline V gene encodes CDR1 SGHRS and CDR2 YFSETQ. J gave up 8 bases and V 2 bases, and 11 bases lay outside the gene matches. The CDR3 consists of 15 residues. CDR3 in amino acids: CASSFARGTGGEAFF. CDR3 DNA: TGCGCCAGCAGCTTTGCGAGAGGGACAGGCGGAGAAGCTTTCTTT.

The rearrangement joins TRBV4-2 to TRBJ2-5; no definite D call. The CDR3 length is 14 residues. Per the germline V gene, CDR1 is LGHNA and CDR2 is YNFKEQ. Deletions cut 4 bases from V and 1 base from J, with 10 bases between. Written as DNA, the CDR3 is TGTGCCAGCAGCCCGTCCCGCGGCCAAGAGACCCAGTACTTC. Residues: CASSPSRGQETQYF.

The chain links TRBV2 to TRBJ1-5, with D perhaps matching TRBD1 (5 bases). This CDR3 has 14 amino acids. Germline CDR1 is SNHLY and CDR2 is FYNNEI. The V end was cut by 5 bases, the J end by 4 bases, with 12 bases between. The CDR3 nucleotides are TGTGCCAGCAGTTCGCAGGGCCAGAATCAGCCCCAGCATTTT. Protein sequence: CASSSQGQNQPQHF.

This clone was detected only once. This chain joins TRBV10-3 and TRBJ2-7, with 12 positions matching TRBD1. V shed 7 bases, J shed 6 bases, and the junction held 7 bases outside the gene matches. This CDR3 comprises 14 residues. Looked up from germline, CDR1 is ENHRY and CDR2 is SYGVKD. This CDR3 is CAIKSGTGGSEQYF. For the CDR3, the DNA is TGTGCCATCAAATCCGGGACAGGGGGCTCCGAGCAGTACTTC.

The rearrangement joins TRBV19 to TRBJ1-4, with 10 bases aligning to TRBD1. Germline CDR1 reads LNHDA; CDR2 reads SQIVND (reference sequence). The CDR3 sequence is 16 residues long. With 7 bases clipped from V and 2 bases from J, the junction kept 7 bases outside the gene matches. CDR3 bases: TGTGCCAGTACTCGGACAGGGGGTGGCACTAATGAAAAACTGTTTTTT. Encoded protein: CASTRTGGGTNEKLFF.

The chain joins TRBV19 to TRBJ1-1; 7 bases are a match to TRBD1. This CDR3 comprises 12 residues. V gave up 10 bases and J gave up 2 bases; unmatched junction bases: 4. The germline CDR1 and CDR2 sequences are LNHDA and SQIVND (reference sequence). In DNA, the CDR3 is TGTGCCATTCGGACAGGCAACACTGAAGCTTTCTTT. The encoded protein is CAIRTGNTEAFF.

The rearrangement links TRBV5-1 to TRBJ2-7, with 10 positions matching TRBD1. Germline values: CDR1 SGHRS, CDR2 YFSETQ. The CDR3 has 19 amino acids. The J segment lost 2 bases and the V segment lost 2 bases, leaving 16 bases of the junction unmatched. CDR3 in amino acids: CASSFLGTGEDGTAYEQYF. Here the CDR3 DNA reads TGCGCCAGCAGCTTTCTCGGGACAGGGGAAGATGGAACCGCCTACGAGCAGTACTTC.

The chain links TRBV5-4 to TRBJ2-7, with 8 positions matching TRBD1. Germline V gene data show CDR1 as SGHNT and CDR2 as YYREEE (reference sequence). This CDR3 has 15 amino acids. Trimming at V came to 1 base and at J to 2 bases, leaving 5 bases not matched to a gene. DNA of the CDR3: TGTGCCAGCAGCTTGAGGGGGACAGGAGCCTACGAGCAGTACTTC. Its protein is CASSLRGTGAYEQYF. Based on the CDR3 plus reference TRBV5-4 and TRBJ2-7, the full variable domain is ETGVTQSPTHLIKTRGQQVTLRCSSQSGHNTVSWYQQALGQGPQFIFQYYREEENGRGNFPPRFSGLQFPNYSSELNVNALELDDSALYLCASSLRGTGAYEQYFGPGTRLTVT.

The J gene is TRBJ2-1, the V gene TRBV6-5; D is perhaps TRBD1 (6 bases). Trimming took 0 bases from V and 13 from J, leaving 10 bases between them. The CDR3 extends over 12 amino acids. In germline, CDR1 is MNHEY, CDR2 SVGAGI. This CDR3 is CASSYSGQQQFF. The CDR3 region has the DNA TGTGCCAGCAGTTACTCCGGACAGCAACAGTTCTTC.

The CDR3 region is CASSLYGTGRGYTF. CDR3 bases: TGTGCCAGCAGCTTATACGGGACAGGGCGCGGCTACACCTTC. The chain employs TRBV7-9 and TRBJ1-2; 9 bases agree with TRBD1. Per germline, CDR1 SEHNR and CDR2 FQNEAQ (reference sequence). This CDR3 is built from 14 residues. J was trimmed by 8 bases and V by 2 bases; bases with no gene match: 6. Full variable domain (outside the CDR3, taken from reference TRBV7-9 and TRBJ1-2): DTGVSQNPRHKITKRGQNVTFRCDPISEHNRLYWYRQTLGQGPEFLTYFQNEAQLEKSRLLSDRFSAERPKGSFSTLEIQRTEQGDSAMYLCASSLYGTGRGYTFGSGTRLTVV.

The chain has TRBV18 and TRBJ1-1, with 10 nucleotides matching TRBD1. The CDR3 extends over 14 amino acids. V trimming: 6 bases; J trimming: 5 bases; junction bases outside the gene matches: 6. CDR1 is KGHSH, CDR2 LQKENI, per germline. CDR3: CASSRQDRGTEAFF. The CDR3 nucleotides read TGTGCCAGCTCGCGCCAGGACAGGGGGACTGAAGCTTTCTTT.